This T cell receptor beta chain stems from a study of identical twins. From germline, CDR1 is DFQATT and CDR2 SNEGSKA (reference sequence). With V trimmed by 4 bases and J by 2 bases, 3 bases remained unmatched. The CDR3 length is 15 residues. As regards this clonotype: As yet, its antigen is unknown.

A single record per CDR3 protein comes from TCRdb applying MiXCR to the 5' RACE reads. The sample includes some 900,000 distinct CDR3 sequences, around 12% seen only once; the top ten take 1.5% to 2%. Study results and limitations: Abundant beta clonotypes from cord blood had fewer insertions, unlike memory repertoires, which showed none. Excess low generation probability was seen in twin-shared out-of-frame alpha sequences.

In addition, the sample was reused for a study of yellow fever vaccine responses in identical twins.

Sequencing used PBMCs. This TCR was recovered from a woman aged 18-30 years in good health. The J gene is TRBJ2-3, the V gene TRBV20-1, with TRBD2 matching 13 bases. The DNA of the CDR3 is TGCAGTGCTACGGGACTAGCGGGGTTCACAGATACGCAGTATTTT. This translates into CSATGLAGFTDTQYF.